This T cell receptor beta chain was sequenced during a study of blood T cell repertoires in COVID-19. About the research overall: Samples of COVID-19 (acute and convalescent) were obtained from the United States, Italy and Spain. PBMCs, B-cell-depleted T cells, or T cells provided the cDNA or gDNA that made up the material.

This CDR3 contains 16 residues. From germline, CDR1 is MNHEY and CDR2 SVGAGI. Trimming took off 0 bases at V and 3 bases at J, with 15 bases between the two ends. The assay was immunoSEQ multiplex PCR, and TCRdb's table has in-frame clones only and misses some. The sample holds about 210,000 clones, approximately 82% seen once. The TCR comes from a woman aged 45-59 years with acute or convalescent COVID-19. Sequences were obtained from peripheral blood. This sequence joins TRBV6-5 and TRBJ2-7; possible D gene TRBD2, 6 bases. The CDR3 DNA sequence: TGTGCCAGCAGTTACTCCCGGGGACTTGTCCGCTACGAGCAGTACTTC. As protein: CASSYSRGLVRYEQYF.